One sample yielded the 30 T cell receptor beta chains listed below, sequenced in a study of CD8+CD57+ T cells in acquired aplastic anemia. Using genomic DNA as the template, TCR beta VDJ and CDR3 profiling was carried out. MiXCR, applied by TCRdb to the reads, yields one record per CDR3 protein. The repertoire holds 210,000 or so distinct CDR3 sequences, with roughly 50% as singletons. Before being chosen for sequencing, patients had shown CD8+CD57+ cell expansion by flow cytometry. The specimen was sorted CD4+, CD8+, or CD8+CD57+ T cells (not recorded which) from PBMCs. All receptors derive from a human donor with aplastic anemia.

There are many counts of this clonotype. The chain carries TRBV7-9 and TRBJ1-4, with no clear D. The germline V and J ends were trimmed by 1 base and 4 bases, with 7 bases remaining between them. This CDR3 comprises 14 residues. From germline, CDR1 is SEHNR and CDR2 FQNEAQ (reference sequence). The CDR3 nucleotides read TGTGCCAGCAGCTTAGAAAGAATTAATGAAAAACTGTTTTTT. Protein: CASSLERINEKLFF.

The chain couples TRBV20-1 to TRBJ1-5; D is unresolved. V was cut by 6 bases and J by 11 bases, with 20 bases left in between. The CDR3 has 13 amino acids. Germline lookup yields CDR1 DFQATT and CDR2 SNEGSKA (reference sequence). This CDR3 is CSASAPGKETQHF. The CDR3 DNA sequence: TGCAGTGCCTCCGCCCCGGGGAAGGAGACCCAGCATTTT.

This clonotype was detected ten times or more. CDR3 loop: CSARDRRKNTEAFF. For the CDR3, the DNA is TGCAGTGCTAGAGATAGGCGGAAGAACACTGAAGCTTTCTTT. This chain connects TRBV20-1 to TRBJ1-1; no firm D call. The CDR3 is 14 amino acids. Germline V gene lookup returns CDR1 DFQATT and CDR2 SNEGSKA (reference sequence). V lost 0 bases and J lost 1, with 9 bases in between.

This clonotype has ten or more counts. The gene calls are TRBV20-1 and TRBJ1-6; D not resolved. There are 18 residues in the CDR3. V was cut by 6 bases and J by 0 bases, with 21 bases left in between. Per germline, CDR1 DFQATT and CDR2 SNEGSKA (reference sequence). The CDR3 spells CSAPKGQVPSSYNSPLHF. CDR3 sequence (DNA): TGCAGTGCCCCGAAAGGCCAGGTCCCTAGCTCCTATAATTCACCCCTCCACTTT.

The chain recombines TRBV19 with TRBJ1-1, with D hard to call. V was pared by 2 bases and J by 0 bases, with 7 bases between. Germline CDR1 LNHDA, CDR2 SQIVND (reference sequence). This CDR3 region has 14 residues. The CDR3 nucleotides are TGTGCCAGTAGTATAAGTTCGGTGAACACTGAAGCTTTCTTT. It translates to CASSISSVNTEAFF.

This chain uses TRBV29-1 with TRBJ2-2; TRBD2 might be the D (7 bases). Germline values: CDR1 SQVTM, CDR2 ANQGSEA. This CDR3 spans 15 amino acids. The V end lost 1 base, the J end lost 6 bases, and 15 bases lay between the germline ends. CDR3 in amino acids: CSVEVRGREPGELFF. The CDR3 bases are TGCAGCGTTGAAGTTCGGGGGCGGGAGCCCGGGGAGCTGTTTTTT.

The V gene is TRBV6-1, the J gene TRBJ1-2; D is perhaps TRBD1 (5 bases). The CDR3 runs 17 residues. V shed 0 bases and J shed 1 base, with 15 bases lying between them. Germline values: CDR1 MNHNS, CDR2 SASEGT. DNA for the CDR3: TGTGCCAGCAGTGAAGCGGAGGGGTGGATAGGTAACTATGGCTACACCTTC. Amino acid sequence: CASSEAEGWIGNYGYTF.

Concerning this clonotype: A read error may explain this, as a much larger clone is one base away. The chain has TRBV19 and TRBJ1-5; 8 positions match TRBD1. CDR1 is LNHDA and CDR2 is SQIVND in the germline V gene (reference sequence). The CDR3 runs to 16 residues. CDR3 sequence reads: CASSLDQGAVNQPQHF. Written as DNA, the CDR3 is TGTGCCAGTAGTTTAGATCAGGGGGCGGTCAATCAGCCCCAGCATTTT.

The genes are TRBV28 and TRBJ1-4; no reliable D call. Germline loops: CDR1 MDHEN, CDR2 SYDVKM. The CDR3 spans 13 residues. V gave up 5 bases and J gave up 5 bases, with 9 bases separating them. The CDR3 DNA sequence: TGTGCCAGCAGTCAAAGGGCGAATGAAAAACTGTTTTTT. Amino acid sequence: CASSQRANEKLFF. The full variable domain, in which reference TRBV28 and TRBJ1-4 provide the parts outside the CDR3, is DVKVTQSSRYLVKRTGEKVFLECVQDMDHENMFWYRQDPGLGLRLIYFSYDVKMKEKGDIPEGYSVSREKKERFSLILESASTNQTSMYLCASSQRANEKLFFGSGTQLSVL.

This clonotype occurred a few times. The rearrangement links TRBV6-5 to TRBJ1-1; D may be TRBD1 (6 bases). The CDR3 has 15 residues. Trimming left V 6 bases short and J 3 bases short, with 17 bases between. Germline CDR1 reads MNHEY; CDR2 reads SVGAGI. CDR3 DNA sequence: TGTGCCAGCAGAGAACAGGGACGCGGGGACACTGAAGCTTTCTTT. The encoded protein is CASREQGRGDTEAFF.

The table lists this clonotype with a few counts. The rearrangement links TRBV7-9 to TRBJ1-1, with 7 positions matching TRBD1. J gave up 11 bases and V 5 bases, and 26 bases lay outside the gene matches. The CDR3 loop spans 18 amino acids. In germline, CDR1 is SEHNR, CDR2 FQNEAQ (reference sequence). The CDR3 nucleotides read TGTGCCAGCAGCCCGAGAGGTCCGGGTCCAGGGGGATCCATGAGGGCTTTCTTT. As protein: CASSPRGPGPGGSMRAFF.

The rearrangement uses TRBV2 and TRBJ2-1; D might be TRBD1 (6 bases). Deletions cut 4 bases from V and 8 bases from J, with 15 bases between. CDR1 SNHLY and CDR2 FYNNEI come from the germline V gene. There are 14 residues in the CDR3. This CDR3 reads CASSGEQGRDEQFF. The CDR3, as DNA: TGTGCCAGCAGTGGCGAACAGGGTAGGGATGAGCAGTTCTTC.

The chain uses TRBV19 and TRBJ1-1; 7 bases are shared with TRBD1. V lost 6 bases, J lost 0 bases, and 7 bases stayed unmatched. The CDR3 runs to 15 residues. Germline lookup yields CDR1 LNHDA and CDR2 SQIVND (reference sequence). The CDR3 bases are TGTGCCAGTAGGTCGGCGGGACAGATGAACACTGAAGCTTTCTTT. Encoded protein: CASRSAGQMNTEAFF.

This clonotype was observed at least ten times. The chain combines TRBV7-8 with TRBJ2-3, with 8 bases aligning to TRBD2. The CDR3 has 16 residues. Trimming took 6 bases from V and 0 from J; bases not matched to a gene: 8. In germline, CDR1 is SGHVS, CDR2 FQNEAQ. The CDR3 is CASSYQLAESTDTQYF. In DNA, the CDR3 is TGTGCCAGCAGTTACCAACTAGCGGAAAGCACAGATACGCAGTATTTT.

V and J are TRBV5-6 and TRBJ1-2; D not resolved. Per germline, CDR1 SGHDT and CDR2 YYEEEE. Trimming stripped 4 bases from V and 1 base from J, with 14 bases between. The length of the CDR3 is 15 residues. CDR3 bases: TGTGCCAGCAGCCCTCGGACGGAGAATAACTATGGCTACACCTTC. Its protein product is CASSPRTENNYGYTF.

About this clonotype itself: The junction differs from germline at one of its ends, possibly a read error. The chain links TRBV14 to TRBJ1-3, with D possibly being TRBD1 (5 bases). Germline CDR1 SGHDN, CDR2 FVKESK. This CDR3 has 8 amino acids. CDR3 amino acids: CASSPGTF. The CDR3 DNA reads TGTGCCAGCAGCCCGGGGACTTTT.

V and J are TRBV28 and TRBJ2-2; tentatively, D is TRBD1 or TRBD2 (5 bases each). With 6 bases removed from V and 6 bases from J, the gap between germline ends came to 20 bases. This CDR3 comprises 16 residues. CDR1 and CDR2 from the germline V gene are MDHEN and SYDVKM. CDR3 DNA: TGTGCCAGCAGCAGCCCGCTCGCGGGCAGGGCCGGGGAGCTGTTTTTT. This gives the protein CASSSPLAGRAGELFF.

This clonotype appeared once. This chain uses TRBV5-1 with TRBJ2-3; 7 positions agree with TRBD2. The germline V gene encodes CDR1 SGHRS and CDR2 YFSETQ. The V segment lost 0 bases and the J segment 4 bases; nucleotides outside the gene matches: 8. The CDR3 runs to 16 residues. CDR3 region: CASSLVPGGSADTQYF. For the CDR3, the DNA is TGCGCCAGCAGCTTGGTACCGGGGGGTAGTGCAGATACGCAGTATTTT.

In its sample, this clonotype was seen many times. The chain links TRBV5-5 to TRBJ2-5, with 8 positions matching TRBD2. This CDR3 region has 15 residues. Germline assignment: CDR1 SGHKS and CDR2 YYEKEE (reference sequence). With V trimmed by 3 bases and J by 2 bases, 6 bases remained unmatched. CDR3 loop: CASSSGGDLQETQYF. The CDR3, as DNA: TGTGCCAGCAGCTCCGGGGGGGACCTACAAGAGACCCAGTACTTC.

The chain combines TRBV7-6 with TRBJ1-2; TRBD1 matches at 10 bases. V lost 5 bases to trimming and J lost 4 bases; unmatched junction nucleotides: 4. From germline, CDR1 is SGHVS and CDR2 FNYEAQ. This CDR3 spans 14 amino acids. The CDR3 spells CASSPTGGGYGYTF. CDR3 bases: TGTGCCAGCAGCCCGACAGGGGGCGGCTATGGCTACACCTTC.

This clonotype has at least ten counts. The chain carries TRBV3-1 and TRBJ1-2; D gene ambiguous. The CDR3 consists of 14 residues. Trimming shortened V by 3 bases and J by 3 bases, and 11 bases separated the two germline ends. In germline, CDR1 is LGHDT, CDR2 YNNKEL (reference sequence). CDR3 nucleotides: TGTGCCAGCAGCCACCACGGCGAAGACTATGGCTACACCTTC. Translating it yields CASSHHGEDYGYTF.

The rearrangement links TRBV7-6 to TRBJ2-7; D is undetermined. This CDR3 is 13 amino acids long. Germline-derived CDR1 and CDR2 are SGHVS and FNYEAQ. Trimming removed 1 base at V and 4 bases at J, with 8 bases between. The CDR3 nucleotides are TGTGCCAGCAGCTTAGATCCCCCGTACGAGCAGTACTTC. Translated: CASSLDPPYEQYF.

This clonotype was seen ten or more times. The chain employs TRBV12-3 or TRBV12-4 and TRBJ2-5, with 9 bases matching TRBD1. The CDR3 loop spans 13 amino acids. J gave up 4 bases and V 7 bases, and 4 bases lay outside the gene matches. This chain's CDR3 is CASTLDRGETQYF. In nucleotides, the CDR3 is TGTGCCAGCACCCTGGACAGGGGAGAGACCCAGTACTTC.

CDR3 sequence: CASKTPGQNYEQYF. In DNA form, the CDR3 reads TGTGCCAGCAAGACGCCGGGACAAAATTACGAGCAGTACTTC. This chain uses TRBV2 with TRBJ2-7, with D possibly being TRBD1 (6 bases). CDR1 is SNHLY and CDR2 is FYNNEI in the germline V gene. V was pared by 7 bases and J by 4 bases, with 17 bases between. The CDR3 covers 14 residues.

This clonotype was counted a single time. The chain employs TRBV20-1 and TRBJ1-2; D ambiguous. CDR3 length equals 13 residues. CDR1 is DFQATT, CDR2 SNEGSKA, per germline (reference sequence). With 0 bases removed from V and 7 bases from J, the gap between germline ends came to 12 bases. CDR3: CSARDRGRSGYTF. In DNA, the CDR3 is TGCAGTGCTAGAGATCGGGGAAGGTCTGGCTACACCTTC.

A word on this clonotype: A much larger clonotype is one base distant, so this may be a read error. The CDR3 DNA sequence: TGCAGTGCTAGAGAACCGAGTGATAGCGATCAGCCCCAGCATTTT. Amino acids: CSAREPSDSDQPQHF. The V and J genes are TRBV20-1 and TRBJ1-5, with D hard to call. The V gene's germline CDR1 is DFQATT and CDR2 SNEGSKA (reference sequence). This CDR3 comprises 15 residues.

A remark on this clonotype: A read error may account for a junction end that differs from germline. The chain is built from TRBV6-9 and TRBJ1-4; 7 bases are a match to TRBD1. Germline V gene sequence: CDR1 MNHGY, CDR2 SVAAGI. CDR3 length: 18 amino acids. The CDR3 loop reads CASTSRVGGTATNERLFF. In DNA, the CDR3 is TGTGCCAGCACCTCACGGGTAGGGGGCACGGCAACTAATGAAAGACTGTTTTTT.

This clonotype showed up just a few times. CDR3 loop: CASSAHSDGGEKLFF. Here the CDR3 DNA reads TGTGCCAGCAGTGCCCACAGTGACGGGGGGGAAAAACTGTTTTTT. The chain uses TRBV6-2 or TRBV6-3 and TRBJ1-4; D might be TRBD1 (5 bases). The length of the CDR3 is 15 residues. Germline values: CDR1 MNHEY, CDR2 SVGEGT. The germline V and J ends were trimmed by 5 bases and 8 bases, with 18 bases remaining between them.

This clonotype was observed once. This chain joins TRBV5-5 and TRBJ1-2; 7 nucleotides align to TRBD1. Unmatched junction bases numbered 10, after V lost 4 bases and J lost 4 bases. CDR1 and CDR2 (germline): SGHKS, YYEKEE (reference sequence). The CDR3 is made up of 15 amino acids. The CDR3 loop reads CASSMDRHSSYGYTF. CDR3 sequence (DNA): TGTGCCAGCAGCATGGACAGGCACTCTTCCTATGGCTACACCTTC.

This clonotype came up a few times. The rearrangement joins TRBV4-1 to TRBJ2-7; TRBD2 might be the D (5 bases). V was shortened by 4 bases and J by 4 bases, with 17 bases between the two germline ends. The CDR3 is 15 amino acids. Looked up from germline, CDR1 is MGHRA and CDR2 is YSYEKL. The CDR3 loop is CASSPPGWQRYEQYF. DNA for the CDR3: TGCGCCAGCAGCCCGCCGGGATGGCAGAGGTACGAGCAGTACTTC.